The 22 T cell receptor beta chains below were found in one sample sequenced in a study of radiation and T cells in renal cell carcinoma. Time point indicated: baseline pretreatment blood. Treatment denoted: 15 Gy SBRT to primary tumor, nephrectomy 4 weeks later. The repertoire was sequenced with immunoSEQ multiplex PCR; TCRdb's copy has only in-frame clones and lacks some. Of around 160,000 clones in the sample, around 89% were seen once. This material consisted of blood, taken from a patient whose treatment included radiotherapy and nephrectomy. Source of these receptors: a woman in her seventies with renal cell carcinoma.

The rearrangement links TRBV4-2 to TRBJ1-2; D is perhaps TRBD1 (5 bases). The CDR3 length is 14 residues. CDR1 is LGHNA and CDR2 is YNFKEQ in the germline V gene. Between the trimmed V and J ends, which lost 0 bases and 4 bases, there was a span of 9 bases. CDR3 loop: CASSQEPRVYGYTF. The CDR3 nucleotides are TGTGCCAGCAGCCAAGAGCCCAGGGTCTATGGCTACACCTTC.

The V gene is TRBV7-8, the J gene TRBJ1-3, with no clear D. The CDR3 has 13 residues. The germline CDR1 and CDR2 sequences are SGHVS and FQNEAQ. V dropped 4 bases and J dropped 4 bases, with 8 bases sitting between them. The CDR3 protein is CASSSPPGNTIYF. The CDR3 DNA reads TGTGCCAGCAGCTCTCCTCCGGGAAACACCATATATTTT.

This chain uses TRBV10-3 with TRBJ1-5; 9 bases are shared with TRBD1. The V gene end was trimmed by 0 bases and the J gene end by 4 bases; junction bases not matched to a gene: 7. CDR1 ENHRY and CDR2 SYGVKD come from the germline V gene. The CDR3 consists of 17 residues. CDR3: CAISESIGTGNNQPQHF. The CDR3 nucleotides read TGTGCCATCAGTGAGTCGATAGGGACAGGGAATAATCAGCCCCAGCATTTT.

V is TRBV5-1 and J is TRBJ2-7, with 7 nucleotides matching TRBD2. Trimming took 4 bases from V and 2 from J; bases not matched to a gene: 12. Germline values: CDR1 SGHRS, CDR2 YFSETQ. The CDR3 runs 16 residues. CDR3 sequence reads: CASSLATGGSPYEQYF. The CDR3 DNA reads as TGCGCCAGCAGCCTAGCGACCGGGGGGTCCCCCTACGAGCAGTACTTC.

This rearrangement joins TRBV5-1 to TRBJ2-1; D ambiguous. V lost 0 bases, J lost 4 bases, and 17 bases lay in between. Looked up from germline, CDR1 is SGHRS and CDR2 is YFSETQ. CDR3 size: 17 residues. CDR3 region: CASSLGPSPLLYNEQFF. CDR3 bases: TGCGCCAGCAGCTTGGGGCCCAGTCCTCTCCTTTACAATGAGCAGTTCTTC.

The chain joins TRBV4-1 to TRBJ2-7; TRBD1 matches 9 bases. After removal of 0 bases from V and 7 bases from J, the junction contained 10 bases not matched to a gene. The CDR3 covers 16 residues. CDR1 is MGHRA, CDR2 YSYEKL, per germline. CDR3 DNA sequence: TGCGCCAGCAGCCAAGAGCGAGGACAGGGGCATACAGAGCAGTACTTC. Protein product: CASSQERGQGHTEQYF.

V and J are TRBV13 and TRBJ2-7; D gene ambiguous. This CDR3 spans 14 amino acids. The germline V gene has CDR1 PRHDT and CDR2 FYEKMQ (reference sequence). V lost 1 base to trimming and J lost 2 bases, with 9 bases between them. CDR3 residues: CASSLVGRPYEQYF. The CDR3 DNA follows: TGTGCCAGCAGCTTAGTCGGCAGGCCCTACGAGCAGTACTTC. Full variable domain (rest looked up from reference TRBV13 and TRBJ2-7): AAGVIQSPRHLIKEKRETATLKCYPIPRHDTVYWYQQGPGQDPQFLISFYEKMQSDKGSIPDRFSAQQFSDYHSELNMSSLELGDSALYFCASSLVGRPYEQYFGPGTRLTVT.

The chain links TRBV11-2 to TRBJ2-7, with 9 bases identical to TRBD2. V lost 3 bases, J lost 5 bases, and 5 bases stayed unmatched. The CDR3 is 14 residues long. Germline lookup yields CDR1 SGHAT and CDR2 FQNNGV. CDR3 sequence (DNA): TGTGCCAGCAGCTTGGCTAGCGGGGTGAACGAGCAGTACTTC. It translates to CASSLASGVNEQYF.

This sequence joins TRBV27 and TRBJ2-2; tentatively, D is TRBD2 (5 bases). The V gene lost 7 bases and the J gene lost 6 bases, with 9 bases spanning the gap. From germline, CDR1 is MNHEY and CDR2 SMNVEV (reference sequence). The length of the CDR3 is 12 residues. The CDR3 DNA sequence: TGTGCCAGCACCCCCGGGGCCGGGGAGCTGTTTTTT. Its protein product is CASTPGAGELFF.

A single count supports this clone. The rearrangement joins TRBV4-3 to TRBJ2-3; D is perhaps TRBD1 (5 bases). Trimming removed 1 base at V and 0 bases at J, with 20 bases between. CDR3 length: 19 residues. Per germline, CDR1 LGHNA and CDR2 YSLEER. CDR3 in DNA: TGCGCCAGCAGCCAAGCTCCCCCAGGGTCCATCTCTAGCACAGATACGCAGTATTTT. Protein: CASSQAPPGSISSTDTQYF.

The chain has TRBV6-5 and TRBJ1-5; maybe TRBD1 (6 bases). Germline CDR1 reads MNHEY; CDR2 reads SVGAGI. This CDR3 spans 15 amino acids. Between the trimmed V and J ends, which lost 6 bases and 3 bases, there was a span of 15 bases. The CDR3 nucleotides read TGTGCCAGCAGGCAAGACAGGATACCCAATCAGCCCCAGCATTTT. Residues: CASRQDRIPNQPQHF.

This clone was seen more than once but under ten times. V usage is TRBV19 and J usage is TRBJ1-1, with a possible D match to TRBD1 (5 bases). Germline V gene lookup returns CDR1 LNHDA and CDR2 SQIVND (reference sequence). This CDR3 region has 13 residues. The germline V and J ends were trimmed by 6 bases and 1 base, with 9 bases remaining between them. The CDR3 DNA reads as TGTGCCAGTAGCCAGGACACGAACACTGAAGCTTTCTTT. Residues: CASSQDTNTEAFF.

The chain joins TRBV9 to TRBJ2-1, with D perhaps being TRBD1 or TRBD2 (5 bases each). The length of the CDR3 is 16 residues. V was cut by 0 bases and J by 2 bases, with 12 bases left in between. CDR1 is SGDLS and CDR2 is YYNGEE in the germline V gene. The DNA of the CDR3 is TGTGCCAGCAGCGTAGACCACGGGACCACCTACAATGAGCAGTTCTTC. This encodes CASSVDHGTTYNEQFF.

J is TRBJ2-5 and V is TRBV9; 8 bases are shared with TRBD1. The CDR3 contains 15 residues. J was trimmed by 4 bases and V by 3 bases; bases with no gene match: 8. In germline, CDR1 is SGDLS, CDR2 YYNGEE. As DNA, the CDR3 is TGTGCCAGCAGCGCCGGACAGGGAGGTGGAGAGACCCAGTACTTC. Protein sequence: CASSAGQGGGETQYF.

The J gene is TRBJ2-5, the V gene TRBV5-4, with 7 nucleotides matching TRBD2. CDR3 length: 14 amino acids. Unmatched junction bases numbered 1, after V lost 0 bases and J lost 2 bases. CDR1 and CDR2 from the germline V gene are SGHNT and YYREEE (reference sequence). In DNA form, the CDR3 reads TGTGCCAGCAGCTTGGGGACTAGACAAGAGACCCAGTACTTC. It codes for CASSLGTRQETQYF.

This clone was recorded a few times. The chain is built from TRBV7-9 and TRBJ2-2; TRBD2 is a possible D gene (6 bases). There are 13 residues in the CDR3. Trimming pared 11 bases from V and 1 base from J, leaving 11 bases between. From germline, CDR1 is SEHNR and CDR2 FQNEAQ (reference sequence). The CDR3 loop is CAGGTENTGELFF. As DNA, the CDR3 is TGTGCCGGCGGGACGGAGAACACCGGGGAGCTGTTTTTT.

The CDR3 here is CASSGRLAGEGEQFF. CDR3 sequence (DNA): TGTGCCAGCAGTGGCCGACTAGCGGGGGAGGGTGAGCAGTTCTTC. V and J are TRBV6-1 and TRBJ2-1; TRBD2 agrees at 12 bases. J was trimmed by 9 bases and V by 4 bases; bases with no gene match: 7. Germline assignment: CDR1 MNHNS and CDR2 SASEGT. This CDR3 is built from 15 residues.

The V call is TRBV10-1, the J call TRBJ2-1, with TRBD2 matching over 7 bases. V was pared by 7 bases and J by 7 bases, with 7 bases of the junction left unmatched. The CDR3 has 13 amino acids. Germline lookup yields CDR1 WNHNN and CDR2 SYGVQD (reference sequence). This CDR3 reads CASISGTKNEQFF. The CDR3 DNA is TGCGCCAGCATTTCCGGGACTAAAAATGAGCAGTTCTTC.

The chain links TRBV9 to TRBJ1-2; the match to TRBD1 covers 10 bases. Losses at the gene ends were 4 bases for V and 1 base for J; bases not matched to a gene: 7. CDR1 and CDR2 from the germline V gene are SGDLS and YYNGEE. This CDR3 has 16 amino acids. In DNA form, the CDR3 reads TGTGCCAGCAGCAACAGCTGGGACAGGGGTAACTATGGCTACACCTTC. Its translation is CASSNSWDRGNYGYTF.

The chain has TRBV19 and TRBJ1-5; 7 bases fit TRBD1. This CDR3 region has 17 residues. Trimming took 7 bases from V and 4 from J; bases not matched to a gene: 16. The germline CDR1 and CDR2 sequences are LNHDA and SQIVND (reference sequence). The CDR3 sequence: CASTSFTRQGTNQPQHF. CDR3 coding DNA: TGTGCCAGTACCTCATTTACCCGACAGGGAACTAATCAGCCCCAGCATTTT.

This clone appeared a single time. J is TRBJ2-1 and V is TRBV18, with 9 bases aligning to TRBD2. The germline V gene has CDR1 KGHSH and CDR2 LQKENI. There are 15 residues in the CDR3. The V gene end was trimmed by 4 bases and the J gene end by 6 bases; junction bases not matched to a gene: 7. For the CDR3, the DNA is TGTGCCAGCTCACGGCGGGGGGGCGAGGCCAATGAGCAGTTCTTC. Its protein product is CASSRRGGEANEQFF.

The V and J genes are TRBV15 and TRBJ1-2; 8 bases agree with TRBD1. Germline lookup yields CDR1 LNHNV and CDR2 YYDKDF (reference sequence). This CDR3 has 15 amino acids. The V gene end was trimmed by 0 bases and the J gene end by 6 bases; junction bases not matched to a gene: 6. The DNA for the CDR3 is TGTGCCACCAGCAGAGAGGCAGGGGGCGGTGATGGCTACACCTTC. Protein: CATSREAGGGDGYTF.